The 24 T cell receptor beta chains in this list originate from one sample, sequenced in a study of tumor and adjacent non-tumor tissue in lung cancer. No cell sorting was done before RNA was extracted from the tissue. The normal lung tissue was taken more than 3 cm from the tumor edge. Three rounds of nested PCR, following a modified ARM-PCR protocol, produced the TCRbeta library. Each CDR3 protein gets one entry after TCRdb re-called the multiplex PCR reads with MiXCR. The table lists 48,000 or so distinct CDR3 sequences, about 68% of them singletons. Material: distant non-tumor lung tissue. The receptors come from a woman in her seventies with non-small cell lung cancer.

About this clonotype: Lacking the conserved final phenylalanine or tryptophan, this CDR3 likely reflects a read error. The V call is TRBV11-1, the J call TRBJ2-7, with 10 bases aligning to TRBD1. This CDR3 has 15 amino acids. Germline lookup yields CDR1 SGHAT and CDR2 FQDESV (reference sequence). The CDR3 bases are TGTGTCAGCAACTTCCGGGACAGGGGTCCCTACGAGCAGTACTAC. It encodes CVSNFRDRGPYEQYY.

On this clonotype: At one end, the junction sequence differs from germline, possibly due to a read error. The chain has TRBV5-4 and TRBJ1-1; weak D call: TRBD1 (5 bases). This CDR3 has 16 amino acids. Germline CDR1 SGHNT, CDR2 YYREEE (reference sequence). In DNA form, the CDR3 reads TGTGTCAGCAGCCCCTCTAGGGTAGGGGTGAACACTGAAGCTTTCTTT. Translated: CVSSPSRVGVNTEAFF.

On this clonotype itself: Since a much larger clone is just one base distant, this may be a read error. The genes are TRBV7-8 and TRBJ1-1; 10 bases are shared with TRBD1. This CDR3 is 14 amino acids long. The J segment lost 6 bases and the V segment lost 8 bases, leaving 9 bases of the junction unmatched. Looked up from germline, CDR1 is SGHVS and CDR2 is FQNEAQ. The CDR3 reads CASAKTGGNAEAFF. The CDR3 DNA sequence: TGTGCCAGCGCAAAGACAGGGGGCAACGCTGAAGCTTTCTTT.

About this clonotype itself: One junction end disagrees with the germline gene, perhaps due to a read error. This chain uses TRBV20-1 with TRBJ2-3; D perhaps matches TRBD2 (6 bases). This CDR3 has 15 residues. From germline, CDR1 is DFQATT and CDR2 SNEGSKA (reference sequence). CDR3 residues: CSARIEAGQLDSQYF. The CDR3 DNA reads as TGCAGTGCTAGAATCGAAGCGGGTCAATTAGATTCGCAGTATTTT.

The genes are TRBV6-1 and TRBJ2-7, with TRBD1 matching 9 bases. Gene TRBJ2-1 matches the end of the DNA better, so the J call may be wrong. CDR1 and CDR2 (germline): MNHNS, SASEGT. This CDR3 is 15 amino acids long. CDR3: CASSKGTGGPYEQFF. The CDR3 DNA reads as TGTGCCAGCAGTAAAGGAACAGGGGGCCCCTACGAGCAGTTCTTC.

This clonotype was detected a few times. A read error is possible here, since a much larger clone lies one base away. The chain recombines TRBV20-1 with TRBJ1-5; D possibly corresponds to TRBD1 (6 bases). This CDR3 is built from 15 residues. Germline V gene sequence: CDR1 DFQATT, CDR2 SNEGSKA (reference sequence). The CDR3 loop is CSARDPGAGNQSQHF. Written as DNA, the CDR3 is TGCAGTGCTAGAGATCCGGGGGCGGGCAATCAGTCCCAGCATTTT.

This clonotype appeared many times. The CDR3 sequence: CASSSEGTSGSDTQYF. The CDR3 DNA follows: TGCGCCAGCAGCTCGGAGGGGACTAGCGGGAGTGATACGCAGTATTTT. The rearrangement links TRBV5-1 to TRBJ2-3, with TRBD2 matching 14 bases. Trimming at V came to 3 bases and at J to 6 bases, leaving 6 bases not matched to a gene. The length of the CDR3 is 16 residues. Germline assignment: CDR1 SGHRS and CDR2 YFSETQ.

This CDR3 is CASSLMAPTSHGGLAKNIQYF. CDR3 sequence (DNA): TGTGCCAGCAGCTTAATGGCCCCGACTAGCCACGGGGGACTTGCCAAAAACATTCAGTACTTC. This sequence joins TRBV7-3 and TRBJ2-4; 7 nucleotides line up with TRBD2. This CDR3 is 21 amino acids long. The germline CDR1 and CDR2 sequences are SGHTA and FQGTGA. V trimming: 1 base; J trimming: 1 base; junction bases outside the gene matches: 19. The variable domain in full, with the rest retrieved from reference TRBV7-3 and TRBJ2-4, is GAGVSQTPSNKVTEKGKYVELRCDPISGHTALYWYRQSLGQGPEFLIYFQGTGAADDSGLPNDRFFAVRPEGSVSTLKIQRTERGDSAVYLCASSLMAPTSHGGLAKNIQYFGAGTRLSVL.

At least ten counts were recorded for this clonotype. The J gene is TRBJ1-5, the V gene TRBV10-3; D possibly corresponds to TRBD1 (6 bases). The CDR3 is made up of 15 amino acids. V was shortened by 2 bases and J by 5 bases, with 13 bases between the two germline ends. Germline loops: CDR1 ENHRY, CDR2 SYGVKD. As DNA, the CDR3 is TGTGCCATCAGTGAGGGCTCCGAGGGGGATCAGCCCCAGCATTTT. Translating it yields CAISEGSEGDQPQHF.

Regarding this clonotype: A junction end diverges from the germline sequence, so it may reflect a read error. The CDR3 DNA follows: TGCAACGCTCAAGAAGACAGTCTTTCTGCCGGGAAGCTGTTTTTT. It encodes CNAQEDSLSAGKLFF. The V gene is TRBV29-1, the J gene TRBJ2-2; possibly TRBD1 or TRBD2 for D (5 bases each). CDR1 and CDR2 (germline): SQVTM, ANQGSEA. This CDR3 has 15 residues.

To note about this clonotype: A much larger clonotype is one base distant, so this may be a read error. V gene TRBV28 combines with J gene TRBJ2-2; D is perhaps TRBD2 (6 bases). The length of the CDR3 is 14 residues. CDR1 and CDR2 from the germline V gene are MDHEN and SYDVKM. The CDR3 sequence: CATKSAGGTGELLF. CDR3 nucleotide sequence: TGTGCCACCAAGTCAGCGGGCGGCACCGGGGAGCTGTTATTT.

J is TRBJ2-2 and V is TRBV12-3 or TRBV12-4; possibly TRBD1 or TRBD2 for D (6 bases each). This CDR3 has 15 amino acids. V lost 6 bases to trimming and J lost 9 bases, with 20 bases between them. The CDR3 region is CASSRTGSDYRELFF. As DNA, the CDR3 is TGTGCCAGCAGCCGTACAGGGTCGGACTACAGGGAGCTGTTTTTT.

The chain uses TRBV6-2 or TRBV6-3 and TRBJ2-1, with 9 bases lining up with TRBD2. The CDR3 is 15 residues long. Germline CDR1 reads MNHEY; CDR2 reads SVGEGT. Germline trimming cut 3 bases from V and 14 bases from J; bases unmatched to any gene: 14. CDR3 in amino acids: CASSYGGREPNEEFF. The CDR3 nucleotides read TGTGCCAGCAGTTATGGCGGGAGGGAACCAAACGAGGAGTTCTTC.

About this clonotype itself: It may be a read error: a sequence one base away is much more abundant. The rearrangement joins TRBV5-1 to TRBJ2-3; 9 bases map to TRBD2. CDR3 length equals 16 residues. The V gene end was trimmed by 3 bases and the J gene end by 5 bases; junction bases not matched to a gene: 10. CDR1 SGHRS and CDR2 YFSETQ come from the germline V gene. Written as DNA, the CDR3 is TGCGCCAGCAGCTCATCCCCGGCGGGAGGGGAAGATACGCAGTATTTT. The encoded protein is CASSSSPAGGEDTQYF.

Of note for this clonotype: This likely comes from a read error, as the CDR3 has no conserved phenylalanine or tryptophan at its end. The CDR3 loop is CASSWREPSSTEAFL. DNA of the CDR3: TGCGCCAGCAGCTGGAGGGAGCCCAGTAGCACTGAAGCTTTCTTA. The genes are TRBV5-1 and TRBJ1-1, with D hard to call. The V end was cut by 3 bases, the J end by 4 bases, with 16 bases between. Per germline, CDR1 SGHRS and CDR2 YFSETQ. The CDR3 is 15 amino acids.

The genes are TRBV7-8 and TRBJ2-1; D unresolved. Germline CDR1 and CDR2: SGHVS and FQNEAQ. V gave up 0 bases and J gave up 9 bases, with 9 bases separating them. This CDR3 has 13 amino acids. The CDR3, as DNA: TGTGCCAGCAGCTTAGCCCTCGACACTGAGCAGTTCTTC. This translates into CASSLALDTEQFF.

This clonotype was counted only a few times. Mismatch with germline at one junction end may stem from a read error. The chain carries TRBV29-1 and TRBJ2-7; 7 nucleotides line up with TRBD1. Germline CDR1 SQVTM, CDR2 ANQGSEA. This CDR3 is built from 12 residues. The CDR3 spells CSADDRDGERYF. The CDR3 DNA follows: TGTAGCGCAGATGACAGGGACGGCGAGCGGTACTTC.

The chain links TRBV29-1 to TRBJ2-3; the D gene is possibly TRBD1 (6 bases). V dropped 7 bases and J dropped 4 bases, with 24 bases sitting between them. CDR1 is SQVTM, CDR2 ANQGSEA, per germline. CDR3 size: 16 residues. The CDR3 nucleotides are TGCAGCGGTGGGGGCCCAGGATTCCCGTATGCAGATACGCAGTATTTT. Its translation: CSGGGPGFPYADTQYF.

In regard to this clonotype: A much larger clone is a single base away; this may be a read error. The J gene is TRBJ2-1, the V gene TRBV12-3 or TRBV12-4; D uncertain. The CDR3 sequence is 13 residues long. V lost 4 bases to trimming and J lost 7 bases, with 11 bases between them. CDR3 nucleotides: TGTGCCAGCAGTTGCGATTGGTCTAATGAGCAGTTCTTC. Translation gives CASSCDWSNEQFF.

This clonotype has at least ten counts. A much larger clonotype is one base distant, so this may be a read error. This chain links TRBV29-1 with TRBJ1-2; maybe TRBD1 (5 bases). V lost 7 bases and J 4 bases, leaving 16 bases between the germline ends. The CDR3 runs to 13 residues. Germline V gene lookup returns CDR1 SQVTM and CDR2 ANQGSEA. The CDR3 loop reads CSGLLGATYGYTF. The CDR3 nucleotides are TGCAGCGGGCTGTTAGGGGCGACCTATGGCTACACCTTC. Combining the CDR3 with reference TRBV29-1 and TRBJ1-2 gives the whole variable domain SAVISQKPSRDICQRGTSLTIQCQVDSQVTMMFWYRQQPGQSLTLIATANQGSEATYESGFVIDKFPISRPNLTFSTLTVSNMSPEDSSIYLCSGLLGATYGYTFGSGTRLTVV.

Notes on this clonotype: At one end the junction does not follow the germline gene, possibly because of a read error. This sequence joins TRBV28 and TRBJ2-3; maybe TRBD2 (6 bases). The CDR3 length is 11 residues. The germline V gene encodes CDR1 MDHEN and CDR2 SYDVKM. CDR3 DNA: TGCGCCAGCGGGTTAGGTGATACGCAGTATTTT. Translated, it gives CASGLGDTQYF.

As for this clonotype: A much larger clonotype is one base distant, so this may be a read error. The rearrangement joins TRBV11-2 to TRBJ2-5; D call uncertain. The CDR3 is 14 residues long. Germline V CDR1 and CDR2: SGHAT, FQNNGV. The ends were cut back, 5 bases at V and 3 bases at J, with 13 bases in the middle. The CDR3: CASSKIGSEETQYF. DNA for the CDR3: TGTGCCAGCAGCAAGATAGGGTCAGAAGAGACCCAGTACTTC.

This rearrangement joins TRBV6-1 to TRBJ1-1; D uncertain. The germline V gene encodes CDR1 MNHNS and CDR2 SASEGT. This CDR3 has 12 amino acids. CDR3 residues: CVSSQRDTEAFF. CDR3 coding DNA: TGTGTCAGTAGCCAAAGGGACACTGAAGCTTTCTTT.

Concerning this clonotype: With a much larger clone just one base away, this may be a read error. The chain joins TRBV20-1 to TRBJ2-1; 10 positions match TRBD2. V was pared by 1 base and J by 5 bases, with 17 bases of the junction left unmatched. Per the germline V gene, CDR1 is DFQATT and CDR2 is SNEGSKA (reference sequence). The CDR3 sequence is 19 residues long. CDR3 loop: CSARAAVAGGKSSHNEQFF. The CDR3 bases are TGCAGTGCTAGAGCGGCGGTAGCGGGAGGAAAATCGTCCCACAATGAGCAGTTCTTC.